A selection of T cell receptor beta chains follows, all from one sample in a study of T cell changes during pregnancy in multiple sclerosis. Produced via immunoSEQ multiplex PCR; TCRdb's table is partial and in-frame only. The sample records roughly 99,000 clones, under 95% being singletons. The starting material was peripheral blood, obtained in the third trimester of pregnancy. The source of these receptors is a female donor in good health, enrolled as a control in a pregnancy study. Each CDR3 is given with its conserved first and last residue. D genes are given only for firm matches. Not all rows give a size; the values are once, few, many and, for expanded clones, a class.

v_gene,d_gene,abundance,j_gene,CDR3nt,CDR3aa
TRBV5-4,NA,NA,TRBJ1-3,TGTGCCAGCAGCTCTGATCCAACGAGTGACACCATATATTTT,CASSSDPTSDTIYF
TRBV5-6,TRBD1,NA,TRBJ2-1,TGTGCCAGCGGAGACAGGGGCGAAAATGAGCAGTTCTTC,CASGDRGENEQFF
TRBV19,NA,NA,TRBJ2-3,TGTGCCAGTAGTAGCCCACCAAGTCAGGGGTTCACAGATACGCAGTATTTT,CASSSPPSQGFTDTQYF
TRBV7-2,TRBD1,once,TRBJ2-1,TGTGCCAGCAGCCCAAATACCGGGACAGGGATGGTCGATGAGCAGTTCTTC,CASSPNTGTGMVDEQFF
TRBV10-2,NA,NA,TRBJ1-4,TGCGCCAGCAGTGCAGGGCCCGGTGAAAAACTGTTTTTT,CASSAGPGEKLFF
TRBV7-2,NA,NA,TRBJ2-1,TGTGCCAGCAGCTTAGTTCGGGCACGGACTCACGATGAGCAGTTCTTC,CASSLVRARTHDEQFF
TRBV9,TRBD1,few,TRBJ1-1,TGTGCCAGCAGCCCCCGACAGGGAGAAACTGAAGCTTTCTTT,CASSPRQGETEAFF
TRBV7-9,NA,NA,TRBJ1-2,TGTGCCAGCAGCTTAGGGGACACGACAGGCTACACCTTC,CASSLGDTTGYTF
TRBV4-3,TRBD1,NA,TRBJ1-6,TGCGCCAGCAGCCAGACGCGGGACAGATGGGATTCACCCCTCCACTTT,CASSQTRDRWDSPLHF
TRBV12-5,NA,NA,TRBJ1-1,TGTGCTAGTGGTATCGAAGGGGGTATCACTGAAGCTTTCTTT,CASGIEGGITEAFF
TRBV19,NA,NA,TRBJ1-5,TGTGCCAGTAGTTATGCCAGTAGCAATCAGCCCCAGCATTTT,CASSYASSNQPQHF
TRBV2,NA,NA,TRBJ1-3,TGTGCCAGCAGTGGCGGGGAGGCTGGAAACACCATATATTTT,CASSGGEAGNTIYF
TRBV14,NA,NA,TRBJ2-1,TGTGCCAGCAGTCCCGGGACTGATTTGGTGAATGAGCAGTTCTTC,CASSPGTDLVNEQFF
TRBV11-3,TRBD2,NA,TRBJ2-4,TGTGCCAGCAGCTTAGGGACTAGCGGGGACATTCAGTACTTC,CASSLGTSGDIQYF
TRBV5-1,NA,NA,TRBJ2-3,TGCGCCAGCAGCTTGGCCCGTAGTTCCTCCACAGATACGCAGTATTTT,CASSLARSSSTDTQYF
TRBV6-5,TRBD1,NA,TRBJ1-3,TGTGCCAGTGCCTTCCGGGACAGCTGGTCTAATACCATATATTTT,CASAFRDSWSNTIYF
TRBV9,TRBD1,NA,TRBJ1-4,TGTGCCAGCAGCGTATCAGGGGGGAATGAAAAACTGTTTTTT,CASSVSGGNEKLFF
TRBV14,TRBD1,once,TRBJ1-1,TGTGCCAGCAGCGAATTAGGCAGGGGGCGGTTAACTGAAGCTTTCTTT,CASSELGRGRLTEAFF
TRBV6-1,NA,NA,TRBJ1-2,TGTGCCAGCAGTGAGGGCCGGAACTTCTATGGCTACACCTTC,CASSEGRNFYGYTF
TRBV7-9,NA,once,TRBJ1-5,TGTGCCAGCAGCTTGGGGGTAACAGGGTATGGCAATCAGCCCCAGCATTTT,CASSLGVTGYGNQPQHF
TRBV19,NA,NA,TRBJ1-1,TGTGCCAGTAGTATTCGGGGGGCGAGAGCTTTCTTT,CASSIRGARAFF
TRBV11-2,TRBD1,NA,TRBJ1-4,TGTGCCAGCAGCTTACTTACAGGGGTTAATGAAAAACTGTTTTTT,CASSLLTGVNEKLFF